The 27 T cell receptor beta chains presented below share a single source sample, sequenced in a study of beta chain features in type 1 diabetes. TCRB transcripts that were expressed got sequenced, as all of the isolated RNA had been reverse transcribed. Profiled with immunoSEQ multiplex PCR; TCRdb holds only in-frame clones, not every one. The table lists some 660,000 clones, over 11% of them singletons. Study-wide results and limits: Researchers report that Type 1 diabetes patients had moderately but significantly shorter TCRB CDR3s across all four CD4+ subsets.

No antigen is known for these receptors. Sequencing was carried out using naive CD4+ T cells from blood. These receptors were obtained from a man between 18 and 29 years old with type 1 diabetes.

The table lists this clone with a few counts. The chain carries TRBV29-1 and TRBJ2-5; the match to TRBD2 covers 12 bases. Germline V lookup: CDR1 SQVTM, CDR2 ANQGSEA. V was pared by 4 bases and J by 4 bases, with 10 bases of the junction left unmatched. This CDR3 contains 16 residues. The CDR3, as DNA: TGCAGCGTTGGGGTGCCGACTAGCGGGAGTAGAGAGACCCAGTACTTC. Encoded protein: CSVGVPTSGSRETQYF.

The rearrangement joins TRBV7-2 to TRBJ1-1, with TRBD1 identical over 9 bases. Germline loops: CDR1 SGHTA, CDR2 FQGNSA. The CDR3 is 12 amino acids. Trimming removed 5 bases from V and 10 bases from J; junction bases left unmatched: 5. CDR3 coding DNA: TGTGCCAGCAGCCGGGGACAGGGAGCAGCTTTCTTT. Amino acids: CASSRGQGAAFF.

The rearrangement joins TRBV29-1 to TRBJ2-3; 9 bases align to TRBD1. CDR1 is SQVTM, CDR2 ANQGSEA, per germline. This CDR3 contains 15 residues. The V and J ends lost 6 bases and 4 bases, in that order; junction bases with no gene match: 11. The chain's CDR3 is CSVAGDRASPDTQYF. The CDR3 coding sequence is TGCAGCGTCGCCGGGGACAGGGCAAGCCCAGATACGCAGTATTTT.

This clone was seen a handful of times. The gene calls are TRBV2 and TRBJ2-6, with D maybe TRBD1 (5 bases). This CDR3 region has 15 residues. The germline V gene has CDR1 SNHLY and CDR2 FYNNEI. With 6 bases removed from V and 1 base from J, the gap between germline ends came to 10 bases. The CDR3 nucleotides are TGTGCCAGCAGACAGGCACGTTCTGGGGCCAACGTCCTGACTTTC. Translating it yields CASRQARSGANVLTF.

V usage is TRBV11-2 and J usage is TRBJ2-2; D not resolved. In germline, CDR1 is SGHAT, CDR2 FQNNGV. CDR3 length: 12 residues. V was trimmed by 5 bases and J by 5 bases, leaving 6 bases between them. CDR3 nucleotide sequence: TGTGCCAGCAGCCCGGAGACCGGGGAGCTGTTTTTT. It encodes CASSPETGELFF.

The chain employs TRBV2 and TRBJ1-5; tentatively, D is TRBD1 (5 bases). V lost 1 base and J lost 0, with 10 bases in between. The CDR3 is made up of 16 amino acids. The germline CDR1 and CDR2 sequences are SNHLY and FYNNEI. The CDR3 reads CASSEDVDSSNQPQHF. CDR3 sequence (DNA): TGTGCCAGCAGTGAAGATGTTGACAGTAGCAATCAGCCCCAGCATTTT.

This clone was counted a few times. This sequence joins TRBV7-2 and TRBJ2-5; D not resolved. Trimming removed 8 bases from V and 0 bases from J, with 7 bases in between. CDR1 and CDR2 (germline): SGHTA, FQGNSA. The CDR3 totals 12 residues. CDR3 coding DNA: TGTGCCAGCGGCCGGTACCAAGAGACCCAGTACTTC. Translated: CASGRYQETQYF.

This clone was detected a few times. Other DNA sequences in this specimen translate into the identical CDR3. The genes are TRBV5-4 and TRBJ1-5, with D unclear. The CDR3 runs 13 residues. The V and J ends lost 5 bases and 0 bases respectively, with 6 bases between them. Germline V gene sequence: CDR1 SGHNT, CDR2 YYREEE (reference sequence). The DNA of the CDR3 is TGTGCCAGCAGTACGGATAGCAATCAGCCCCAGCATTTT. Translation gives CASSTDSNQPQHF.

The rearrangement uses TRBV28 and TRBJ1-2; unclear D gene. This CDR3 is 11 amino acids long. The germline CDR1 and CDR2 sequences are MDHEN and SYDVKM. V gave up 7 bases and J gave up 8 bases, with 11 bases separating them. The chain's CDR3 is CASTNPKGYTF. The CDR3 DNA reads TGTGCCAGCACGAACCCTAAAGGCTACACCTTC.

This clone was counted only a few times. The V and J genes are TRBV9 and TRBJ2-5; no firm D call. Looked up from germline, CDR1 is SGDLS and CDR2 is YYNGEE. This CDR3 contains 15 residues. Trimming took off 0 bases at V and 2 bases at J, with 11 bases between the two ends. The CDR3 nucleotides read TGTGCCAGCAGCGTAGGGGTCAGAGTACAAGAGACCCAGTACTTC. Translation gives CASSVGVRVQETQYF.

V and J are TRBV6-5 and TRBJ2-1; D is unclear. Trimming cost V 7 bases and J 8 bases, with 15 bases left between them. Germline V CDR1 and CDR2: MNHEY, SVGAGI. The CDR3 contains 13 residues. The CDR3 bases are TGTGCCAGCAAATCCGGGCCCTCCGATGAGCAGTTCTTC. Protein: CASKSGPSDEQFF.

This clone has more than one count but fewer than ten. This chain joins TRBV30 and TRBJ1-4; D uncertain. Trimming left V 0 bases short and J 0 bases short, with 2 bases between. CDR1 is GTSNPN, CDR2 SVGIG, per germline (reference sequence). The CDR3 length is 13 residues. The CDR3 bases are TGTGCCTGGAGTGTAACAACTAATGAAAAACTGTTTTTT. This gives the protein CAWSVTTNEKLFF.

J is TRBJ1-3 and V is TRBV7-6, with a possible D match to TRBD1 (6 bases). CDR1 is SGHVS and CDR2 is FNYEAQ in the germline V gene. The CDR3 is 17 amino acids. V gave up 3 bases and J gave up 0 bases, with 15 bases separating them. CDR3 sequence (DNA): TGTGCCAGCAGCTTTCGACAGGTCCTTTCCTCTGGAAACACCATATATTTT. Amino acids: CASSFRQVLSSGNTIYF.

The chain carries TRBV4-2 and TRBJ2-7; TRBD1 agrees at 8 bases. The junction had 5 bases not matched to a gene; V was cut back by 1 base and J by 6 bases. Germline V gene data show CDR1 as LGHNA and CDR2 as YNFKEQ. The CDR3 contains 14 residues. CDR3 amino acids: CASSQGTGGGEQYF. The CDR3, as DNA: TGTGCCAGCAGCCAAGGTACAGGGGGAGGCGAGCAGTACTTC.

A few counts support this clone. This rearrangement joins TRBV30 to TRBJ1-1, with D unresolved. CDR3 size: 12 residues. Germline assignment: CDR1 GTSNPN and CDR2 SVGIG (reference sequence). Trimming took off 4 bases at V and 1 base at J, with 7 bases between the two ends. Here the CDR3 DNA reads TGTGCCTGGAACCGGGGGAACACTGAAGCTTTCTTT. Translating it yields CAWNRGNTEAFF.

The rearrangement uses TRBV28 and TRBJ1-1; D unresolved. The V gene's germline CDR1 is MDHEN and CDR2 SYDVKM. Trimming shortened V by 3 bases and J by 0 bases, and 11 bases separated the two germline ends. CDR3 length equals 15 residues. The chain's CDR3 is CASSLGGRLNTEAFF. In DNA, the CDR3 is TGTGCCAGCAGTTTGGGAGGACGTCTGAACACTGAAGCTTTCTTT. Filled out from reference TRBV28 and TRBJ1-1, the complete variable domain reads DVKVTQSSRYLVKRTGEKVFLECVQDMDHENMFWYRQDPGLGLRLIYFSYDVKMKEKGDIPEGYSVSREKKERFSLILESASTNQTSMYLCASSLGGRLNTEAFFGQGTRLTVV.

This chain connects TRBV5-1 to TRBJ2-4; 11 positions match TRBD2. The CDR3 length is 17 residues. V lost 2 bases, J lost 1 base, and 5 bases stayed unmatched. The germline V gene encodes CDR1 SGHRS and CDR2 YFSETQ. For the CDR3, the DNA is TGCGCCAGCAGCTTACTAGCGGGGGCGAACGCCAAAAACATTCAGTACTTC. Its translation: CASSLLAGANAKNIQYF.

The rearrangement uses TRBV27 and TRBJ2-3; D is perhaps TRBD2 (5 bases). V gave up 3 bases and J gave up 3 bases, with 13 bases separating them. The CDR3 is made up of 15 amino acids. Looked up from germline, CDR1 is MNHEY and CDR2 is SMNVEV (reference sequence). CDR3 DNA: TGTGCCAGCAGTTTGAGAGGAGGTCGGACAGATACGCAGTATTTT. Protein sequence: CASSLRGGRTDTQYF.

The CDR3 DNA reads TGCAGCGTGGACAGGGAGACAGATACGCAGTATTTT. This encodes CSVDRETDTQYF. V is TRBV29-1 and J is TRBJ2-3, with 8 nucleotides matching TRBD1. Germline CDR1 reads SQVTM; CDR2 reads ANQGSEA. This CDR3 contains 12 residues. Trimming at V came to 6 bases and at J to 3 bases, leaving 2 bases not matched to a gene.

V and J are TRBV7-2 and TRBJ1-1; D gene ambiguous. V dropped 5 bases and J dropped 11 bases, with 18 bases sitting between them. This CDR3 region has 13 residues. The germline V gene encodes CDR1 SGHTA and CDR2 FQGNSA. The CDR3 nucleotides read TGTGCCAGCAGCACCCGGAGGATTGAGCGTGCTTTCTTT. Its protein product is CASSTRRIERAFF.

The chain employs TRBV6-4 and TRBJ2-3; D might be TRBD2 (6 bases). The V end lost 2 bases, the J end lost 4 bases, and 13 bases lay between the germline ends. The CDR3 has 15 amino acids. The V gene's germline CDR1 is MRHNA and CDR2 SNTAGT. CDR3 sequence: CASSDSRGRADTQYF. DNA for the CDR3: TGTGCCAGCAGTGACAGTCGGGGGAGAGCAGATACGCAGTATTTT.

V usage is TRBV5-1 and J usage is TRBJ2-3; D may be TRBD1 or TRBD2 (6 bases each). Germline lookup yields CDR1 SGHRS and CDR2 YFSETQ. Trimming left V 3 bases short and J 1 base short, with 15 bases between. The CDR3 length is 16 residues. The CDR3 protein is CASSSSVGGRTDTQYF. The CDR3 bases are TGCGCCAGCAGCTCCTCTGTCGGGGGCCGCACAGATACGCAGTATTTT.

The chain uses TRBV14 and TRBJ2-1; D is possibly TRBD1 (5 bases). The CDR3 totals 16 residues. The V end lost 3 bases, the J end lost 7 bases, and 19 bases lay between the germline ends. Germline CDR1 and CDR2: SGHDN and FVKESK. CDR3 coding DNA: TGTGCCAGCAGCCAGCCCGGACATACTAAAGAGAATGAGCAGTTCTTC. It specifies CASSQPGHTKENEQFF.

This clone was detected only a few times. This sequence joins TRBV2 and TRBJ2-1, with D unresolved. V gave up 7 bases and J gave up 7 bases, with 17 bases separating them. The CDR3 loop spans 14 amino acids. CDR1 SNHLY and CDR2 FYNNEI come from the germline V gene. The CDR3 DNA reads TGTGCCAGCACCCCCGAAGGACCGTATAATGAGCAGTTCTTC. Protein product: CASTPEGPYNEQFF.

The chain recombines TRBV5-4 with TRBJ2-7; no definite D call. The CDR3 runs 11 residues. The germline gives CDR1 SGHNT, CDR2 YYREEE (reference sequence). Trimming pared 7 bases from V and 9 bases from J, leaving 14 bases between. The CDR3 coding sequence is TGTGCCAGCGGGCCGGTGGTGCCGCAGTACTTC. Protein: CASGPVVPQYF.

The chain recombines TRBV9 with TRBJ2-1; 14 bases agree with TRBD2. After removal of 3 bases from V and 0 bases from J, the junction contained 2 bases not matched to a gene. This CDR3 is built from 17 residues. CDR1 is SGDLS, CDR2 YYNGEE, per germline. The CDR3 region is CASSGTSGRFSYNEQFF. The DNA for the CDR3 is TGTGCCAGCAGCGGGACTAGCGGGAGGTTCTCCTACAATGAGCAGTTCTTC.

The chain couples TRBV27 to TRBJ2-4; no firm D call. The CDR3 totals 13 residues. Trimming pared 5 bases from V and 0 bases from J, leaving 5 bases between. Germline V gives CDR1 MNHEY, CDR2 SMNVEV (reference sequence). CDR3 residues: CASSPEAKNIQYF. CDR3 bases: TGTGCCAGCAGTCCCGAAGCCAAAAACATTCAGTACTTC.